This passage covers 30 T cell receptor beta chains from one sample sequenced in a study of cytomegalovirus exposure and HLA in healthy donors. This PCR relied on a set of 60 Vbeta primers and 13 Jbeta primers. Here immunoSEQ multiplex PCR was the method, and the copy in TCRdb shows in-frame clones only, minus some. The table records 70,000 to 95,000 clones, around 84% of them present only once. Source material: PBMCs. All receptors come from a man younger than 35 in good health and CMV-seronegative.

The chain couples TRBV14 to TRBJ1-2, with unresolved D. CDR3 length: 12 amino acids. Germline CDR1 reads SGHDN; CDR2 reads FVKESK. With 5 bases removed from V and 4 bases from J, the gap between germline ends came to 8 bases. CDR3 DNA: TGTGCCAGCAGCTCCGACTCCTATGGCTACACCTTC. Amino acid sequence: CASSSDSYGYTF.

This chain's CDR3 is CASSLGQGAETQYF. The CDR3 region has the DNA TGTGCCAGCAGCTTAGGACAGGGGGCAGAGACCCAGTACTTC. The rearrangement links TRBV7-9 to TRBJ2-5; 10 bases align to TRBD1. V lost 1 base, J lost 4 bases, and 0 bases stayed unmatched. The CDR3 is 14 residues long. Germline V gene lookup returns CDR1 SEHNR and CDR2 FQNEAQ (reference sequence).

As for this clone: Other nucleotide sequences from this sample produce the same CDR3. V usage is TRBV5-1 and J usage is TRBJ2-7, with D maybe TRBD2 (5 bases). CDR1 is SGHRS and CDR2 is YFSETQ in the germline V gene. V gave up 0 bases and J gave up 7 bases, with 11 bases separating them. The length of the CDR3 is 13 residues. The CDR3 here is CASSLVETGEQYF. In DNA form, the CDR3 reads TGCGCCAGCAGCTTGGTGGAGACGGGGGAGCAGTACTTC.

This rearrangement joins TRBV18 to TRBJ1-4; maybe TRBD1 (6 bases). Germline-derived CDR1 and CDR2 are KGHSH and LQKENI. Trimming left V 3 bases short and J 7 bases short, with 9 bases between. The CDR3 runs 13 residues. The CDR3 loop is CASSPSRGEKLFF. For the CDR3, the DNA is TGTGCCAGCTCACCGTCCAGGGGTGAAAAACTGTTTTTT.

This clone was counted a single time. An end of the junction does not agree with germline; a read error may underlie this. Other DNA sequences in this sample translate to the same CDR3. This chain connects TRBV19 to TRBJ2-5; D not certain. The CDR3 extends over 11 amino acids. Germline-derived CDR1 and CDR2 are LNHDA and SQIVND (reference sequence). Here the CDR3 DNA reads TGCGCCAGTAGTATGGCAGAGACCCAGTACTTC. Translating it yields CASSMAETQYF.

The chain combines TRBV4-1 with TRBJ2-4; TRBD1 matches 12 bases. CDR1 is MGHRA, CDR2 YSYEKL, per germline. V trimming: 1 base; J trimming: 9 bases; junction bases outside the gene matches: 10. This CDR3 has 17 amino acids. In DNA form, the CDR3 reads TGCGCCAGCAGCCAAGCACCCTGGGACAGGGGGCTTGGCATTCAGTACTTC. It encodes CASSQAPWDRGLGIQYF.

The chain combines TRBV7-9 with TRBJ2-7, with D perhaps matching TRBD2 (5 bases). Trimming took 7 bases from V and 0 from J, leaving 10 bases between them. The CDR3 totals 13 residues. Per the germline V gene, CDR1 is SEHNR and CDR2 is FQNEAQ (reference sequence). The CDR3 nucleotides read TGTGCCAGCATTGGAGGAAGCTCCTACGAGCAGTACTTC. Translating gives CASIGGSSYEQYF. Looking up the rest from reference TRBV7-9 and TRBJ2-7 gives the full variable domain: DTGVSQNPRHKITKRGQNVTFRCDPISEHNRLYWYRQTLGQGPEFLTYFQNEAQLEKSRLLSDRFSAERPKGSFSTLEIQRTEQGDSAMYLCASIGGSSYEQYFGPGTRLTVT.

The CDR3 DNA follows: TGTGCCAGCAGCTTAGGCCTAGCGCACACCGGGGAGCTGTTTTTT. This sequence encodes CASSLGLAHTGELFF. The chain couples TRBV7-2 to TRBJ2-2, with D perhaps matching TRBD2 (6 bases). The V gene's germline CDR1 is SGHTA and CDR2 FQGNSA. V was pared by 1 base and J by 3 bases, with 9 bases between. CDR3 length: 15 amino acids. The whole variable domain, filled in from reference TRBV7-2 and TRBJ2-2, reads GAGVSQSPSNKVTEKGKDVELRCDPISGHTALYWYRQSLGQGLEFLIYFQGNSAPDKSGLPSDRFSAERTGGSVSTLTIQRTQQEDSAVYLCASSLGLAHTGELFFGEGSRLTVL.

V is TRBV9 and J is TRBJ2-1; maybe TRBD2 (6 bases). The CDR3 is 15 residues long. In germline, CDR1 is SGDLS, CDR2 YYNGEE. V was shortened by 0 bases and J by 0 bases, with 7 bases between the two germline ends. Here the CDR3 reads CASSVVADSYNEQFF. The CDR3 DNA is TGTGCCAGCAGCGTAGTAGCGGACTCCTACAATGAGCAGTTCTTC.

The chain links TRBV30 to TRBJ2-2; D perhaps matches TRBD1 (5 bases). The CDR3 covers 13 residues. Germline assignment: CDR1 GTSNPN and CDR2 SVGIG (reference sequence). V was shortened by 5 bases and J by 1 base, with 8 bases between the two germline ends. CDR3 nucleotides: TGTGCCTGGGTGACAGTGAACACCGGGGAGCTGTTTTTT. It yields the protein CAWVTVNTGELFF.

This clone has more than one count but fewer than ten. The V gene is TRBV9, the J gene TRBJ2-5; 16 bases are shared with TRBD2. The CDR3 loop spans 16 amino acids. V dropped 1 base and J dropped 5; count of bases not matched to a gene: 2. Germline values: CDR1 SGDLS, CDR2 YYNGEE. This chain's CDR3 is CASSVMGLAGGETQYF. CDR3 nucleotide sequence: TGTGCCAGCAGCGTAATGGGACTAGCGGGGGGGGAGACCCAGTACTTC.

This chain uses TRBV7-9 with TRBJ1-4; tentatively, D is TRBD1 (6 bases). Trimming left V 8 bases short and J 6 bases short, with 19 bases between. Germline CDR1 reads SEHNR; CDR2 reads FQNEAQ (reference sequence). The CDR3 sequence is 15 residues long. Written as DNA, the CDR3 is TGTGCCAGCGCCCCCTGGGGGGGGCCGGATGAAAAACTGTTTTTT. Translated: CASAPWGGPDEKLFF.

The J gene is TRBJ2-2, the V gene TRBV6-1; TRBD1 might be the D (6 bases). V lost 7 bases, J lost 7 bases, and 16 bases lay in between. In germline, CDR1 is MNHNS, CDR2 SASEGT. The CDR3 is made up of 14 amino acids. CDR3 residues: CASNQPGQGGELFF. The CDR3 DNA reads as TGTGCCAGCAACCAACCGGGACAAGGCGGGGAGCTGTTTTTT.

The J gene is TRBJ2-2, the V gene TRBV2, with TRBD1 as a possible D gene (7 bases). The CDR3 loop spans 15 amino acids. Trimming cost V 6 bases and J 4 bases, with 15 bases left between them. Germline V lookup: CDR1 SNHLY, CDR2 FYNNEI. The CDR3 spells CASRGGRGRTGELFF. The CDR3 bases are TGTGCCAGCAGGGGAGGTAGGGGGCGCACCGGGGAGCTGTTTTTT.

The CDR3 DNA is TGTGCCAGCAGTGCCCAGGAGAACACTGAAGCTTTCTTT. It translates to CASSAQENTEAFF. The chain carries TRBV6-1 and TRBJ1-1, with D hard to call. Germline loops: CDR1 MNHNS, CDR2 SASEGT. CDR3 length equals 13 residues. Trimming left V 4 bases short and J 1 base short, with 7 bases between.

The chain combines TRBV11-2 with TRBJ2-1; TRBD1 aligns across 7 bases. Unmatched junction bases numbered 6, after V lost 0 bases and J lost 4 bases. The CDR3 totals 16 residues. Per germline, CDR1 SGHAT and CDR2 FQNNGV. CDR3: CASSLDKGGGYNEQFF. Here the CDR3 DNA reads TGTGCCAGCAGCTTAGATAAAGGGGGCGGATACAATGAGCAGTTCTTC.

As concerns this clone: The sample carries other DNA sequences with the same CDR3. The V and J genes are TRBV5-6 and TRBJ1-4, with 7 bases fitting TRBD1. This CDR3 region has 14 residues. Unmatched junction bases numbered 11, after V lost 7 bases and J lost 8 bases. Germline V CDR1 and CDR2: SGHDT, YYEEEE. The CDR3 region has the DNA TGTGCCAGCGGACAGGACTCGGCGAAAGAAAAACTGTTTTTT. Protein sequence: CASGQDSAKEKLFF.

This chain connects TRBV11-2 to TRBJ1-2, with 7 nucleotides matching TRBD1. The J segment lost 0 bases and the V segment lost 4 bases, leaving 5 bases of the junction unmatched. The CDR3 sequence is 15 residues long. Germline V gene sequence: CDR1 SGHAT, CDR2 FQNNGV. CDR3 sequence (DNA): TGTGCCAGCAGCTATCGGGACAGAGCTAACTATGGCTACACCTTC. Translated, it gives CASSYRDRANYGYTF.

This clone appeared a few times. CDR3: CASSRPGVGSPLHF. CDR3 bases: TGTGCCAGCTCTCGACCGGGGGTCGGGTCACCCCTCCACTTT. The chain combines TRBV18 with TRBJ1-6; D might be TRBD1 (5 bases). Germline CDR1 KGHSH, CDR2 LQKENI. This CDR3 has 14 residues. Between the trimmed V and J ends, which lost 6 bases and 10 bases, there was a span of 16 bases. Full variable domain (missing parts from reference TRBV18 and TRBJ1-6): NAGVMQNPRHLVRRRGQEARLRCSPMKGHSHVYWYRQLPEEGLKFMVYLQKENIIDESGMPKERFSAEFPKEGPSILRIQQVVRGDSAAYFCASSRPGVGSPLHFGNGTRLTVT.

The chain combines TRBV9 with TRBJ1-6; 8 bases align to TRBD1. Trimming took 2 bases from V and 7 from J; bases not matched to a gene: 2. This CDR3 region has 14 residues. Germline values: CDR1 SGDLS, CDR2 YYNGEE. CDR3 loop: CASSVQGANSPLHF. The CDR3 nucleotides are TGTGCCAGCAGCGTTCAGGGGGCGAATTCACCCCTCCACTTT.

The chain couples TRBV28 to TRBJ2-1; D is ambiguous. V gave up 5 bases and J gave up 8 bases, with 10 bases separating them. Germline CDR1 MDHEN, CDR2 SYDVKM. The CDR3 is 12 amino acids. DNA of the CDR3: TGTGCCAGCAGTCCCTCGTATGATGAGCAGTTCTTC. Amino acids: CASSPSYDEQFF.

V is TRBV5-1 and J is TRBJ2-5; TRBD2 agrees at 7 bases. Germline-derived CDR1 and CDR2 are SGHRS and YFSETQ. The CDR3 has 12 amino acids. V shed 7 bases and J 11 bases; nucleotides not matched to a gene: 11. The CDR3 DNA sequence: TGCGCCAGCTCCGGTGGGGGGGTGGAGCAGTACTTC. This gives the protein CASSGGGVEQYF.

Here the CDR3 reads CASSAPGLAGVNTGELFF. The CDR3 region has the DNA TGTGCCAGCAGCGCTCCGGGACTAGCGGGGGTGAACACCGGGGAGCTGTTTTTT. The J gene is TRBJ2-2, the V gene TRBV5-4; 14 positions agree with TRBD2. This CDR3 is built from 18 residues. The trim removed 4 bases at V and 1 base at J, leaving 6 bases unmatched. CDR1 SGHNT and CDR2 YYREEE come from the germline V gene (reference sequence).

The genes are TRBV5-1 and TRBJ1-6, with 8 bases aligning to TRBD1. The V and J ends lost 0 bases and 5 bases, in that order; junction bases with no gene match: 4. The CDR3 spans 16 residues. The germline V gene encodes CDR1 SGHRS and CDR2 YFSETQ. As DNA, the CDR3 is TGCGCCAGCAGCTTGGCCGGACAGGGCAATAATTCACCCCTCCACTTT. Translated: CASSLAGQGNNSPLHF.

CDR3 sequence (DNA): TGTGCCTGGAGTGCAGGGGGAAGCTACACCTTC. Protein product: CAWSAGGSYTF. The chain combines TRBV30 with TRBJ1-2, with TRBD1 identical over 7 bases. Unmatched junction bases numbered 2, after V lost 1 base and J lost 9 bases. CDR1 GTSNPN and CDR2 SVGIG come from the germline V gene (reference sequence). CDR3 length equals 11 residues.

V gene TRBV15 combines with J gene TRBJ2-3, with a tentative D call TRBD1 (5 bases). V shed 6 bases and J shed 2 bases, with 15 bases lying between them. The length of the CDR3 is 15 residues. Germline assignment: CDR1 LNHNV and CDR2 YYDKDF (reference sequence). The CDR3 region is CATSSTGANTDTQYF. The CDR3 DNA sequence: TGTGCCACCAGTAGTACAGGAGCAAACACAGATACGCAGTATTTT.

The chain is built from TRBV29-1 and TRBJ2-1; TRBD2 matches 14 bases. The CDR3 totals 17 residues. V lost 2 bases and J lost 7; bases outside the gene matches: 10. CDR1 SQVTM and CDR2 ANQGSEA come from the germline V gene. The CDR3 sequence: CSVEFRLAGGLGNEQFF. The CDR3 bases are TGCAGCGTTGAATTTCGACTAGCGGGGGGGCTAGGGAATGAGCAGTTCTTC.

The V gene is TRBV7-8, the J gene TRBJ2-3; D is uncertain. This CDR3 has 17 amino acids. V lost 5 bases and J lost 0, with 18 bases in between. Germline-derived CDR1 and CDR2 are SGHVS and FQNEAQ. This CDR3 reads CASSRFTGRSSTDTQYF. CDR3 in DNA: TGTGCCAGCAGCCGTTTTACCGGCAGGTCTAGCACAGATACGCAGTATTTT.

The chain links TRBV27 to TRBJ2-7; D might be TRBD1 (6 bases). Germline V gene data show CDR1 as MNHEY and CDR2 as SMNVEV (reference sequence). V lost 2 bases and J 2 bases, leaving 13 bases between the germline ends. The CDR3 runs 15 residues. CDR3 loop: CASSLLGRGAYEQYF. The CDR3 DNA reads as TGTGCCAGCAGTTTACTAGGCAGGGGAGCCTACGAGCAGTACTTC.

The CDR3 sequence is CASSPSGTDTQYF. The CDR3 DNA is TGTGCCAGCAGTCCTAGCGGCACAGATACGCAGTATTTT. The chain is built from TRBV2 and TRBJ2-3, with a possible D match to TRBD2 (6 bases). The V and J ends lost 5 bases and 1 base respectively, with 7 bases between them. CDR1 and CDR2 (germline): SNHLY, FYNNEI. There are 13 residues in the CDR3. Filled out from reference TRBV2 and TRBJ2-3, the complete variable domain reads EPEVTQTPSHQVTQMGQEVILRCVPISNHLYFYWYRQILGQKVEFLVSFYNNEISEKSEIFDDQFSVERPDGSNFTLKIRSTKLEDSAMYFCASSPSGTDTQYFGPGTRLTVL.